The source of this T cell receptor (beta chain) is a study of CD8+ T cells in alopecia areata. This CDR3 contains 13 residues. Per the germline V gene, CDR1 is GTSNPN and CDR2 is SVGIG (reference sequence). Trimming removed 4 bases from V and 2 bases from J; junction bases left unmatched: 4. Extraction and reverse transcription of RNA yielded cDNA as the sequencing template. Assay used: immunoSEQ multiplex PCR; TCRdb lists only in-frame clones, some missing. The sample lists about 180,000 clones; roughly 59% were seen once. Researchers took lesional scalp punch biopsies and peripheral blood from people who were alopecia areata patients.

Material: CD4+ T cells sorted from blood, obtained at week 0. The sequence was obtained from a human donor with alopecia areata. This chain links TRBV30 with TRBJ1-1, with 7 bases identical to TRBD1. The CDR3 DNA reads as TGTGCCTGGACCGGGACAGTTAACACTGAAGCTTTCTTT. Protein product: CAWTGTVNTEAFF.